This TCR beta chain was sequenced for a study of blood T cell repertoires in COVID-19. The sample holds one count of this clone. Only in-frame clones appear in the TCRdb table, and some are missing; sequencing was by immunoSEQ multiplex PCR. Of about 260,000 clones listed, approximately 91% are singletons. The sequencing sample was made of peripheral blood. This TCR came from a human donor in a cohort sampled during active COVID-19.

The DNA of the CDR3 is TGTGCCAGCAGCTCTAGACCCTCGGGTGCGGGGGGGGCCTACGAGCAGTACTTC. Protein product: CASSSRPSGAGGAYEQYF. The chain recombines TRBV7-2 with TRBJ2-7; the match to TRBD2 covers 9 bases. The V segment lost 4 bases and the J segment 2 bases; nucleotides outside the gene matches: 15. This CDR3 contains 18 residues. Per the germline V gene, CDR1 is SGHTA and CDR2 is FQGNSA.